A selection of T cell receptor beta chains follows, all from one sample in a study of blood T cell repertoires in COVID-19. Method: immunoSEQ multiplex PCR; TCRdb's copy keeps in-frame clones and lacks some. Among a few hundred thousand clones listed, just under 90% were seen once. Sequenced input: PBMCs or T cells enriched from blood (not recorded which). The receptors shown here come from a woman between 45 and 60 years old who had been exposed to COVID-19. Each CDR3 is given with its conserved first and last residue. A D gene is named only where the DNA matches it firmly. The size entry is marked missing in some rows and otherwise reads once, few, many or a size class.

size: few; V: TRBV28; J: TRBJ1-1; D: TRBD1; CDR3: CASSFPTGGRITEAFF; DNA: TGTGCCAGCAGTTTTCCGACAGGGGGCAGAATCACTGAAGCTTTCTTT
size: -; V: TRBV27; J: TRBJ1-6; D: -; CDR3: CASSLRGDYSPLHF; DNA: TGTGCCAGCAGTTTACGCGGGGATTATTCACCCCTCCACTTT
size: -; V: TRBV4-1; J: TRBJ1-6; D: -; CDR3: CASSQFERVSSTSPLHF; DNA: TGCGCCAGCAGCCAGTTTGAGCGGGTCTCCTCAACTTCACCCCTCCACTTT
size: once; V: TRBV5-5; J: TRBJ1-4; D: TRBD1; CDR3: CASSSGTGGEKLFF; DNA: TGTGCCAGCAGCTCCGGGACAGGGGGCGAAAAACTGTTTTTT
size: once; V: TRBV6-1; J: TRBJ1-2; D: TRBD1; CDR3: CASSDRQGGNGYTF; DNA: TGTGCCAGCAGTGATAGACAGGGGGGGAATGGCTACACCTTC
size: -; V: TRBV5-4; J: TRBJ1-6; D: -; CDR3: CASSFQGAQGFLHF; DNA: TGTGCCAGCAGCTTCCAAGGGGCTCAGGGTTTTCTCCACTTT
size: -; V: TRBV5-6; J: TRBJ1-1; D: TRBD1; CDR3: CASSSTPTGAEAFF; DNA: TGTGCCAGCAGTTCAACCCCGACAGGGGCTGAAGCTTTCTTT
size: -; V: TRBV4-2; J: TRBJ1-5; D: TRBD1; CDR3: CASSQATGVNQPQHF; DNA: TGTGCCAGCAGCCAAGCGACAGGGGTTAATCAGCCCCAGCATTTT
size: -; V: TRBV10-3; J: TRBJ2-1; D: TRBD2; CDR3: CAISESFERGDSYNEQFF; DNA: TGTGCCATCAGTGAGTCGTTTGAGCGGGGGGATTCCTACAATGAGCAGTTCTTC
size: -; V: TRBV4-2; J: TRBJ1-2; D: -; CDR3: CASSQDAHFEGYTF; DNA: TGTGCCAGCAGCCAAGACGCCCATTTTGAGGGCTACACCTTC
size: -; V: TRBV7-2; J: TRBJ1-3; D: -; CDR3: CASRQTGSGGNTIYF; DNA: TGTGCCAGCAGACAGACGGGCTCAGGGGGAAACACCATATATTTT
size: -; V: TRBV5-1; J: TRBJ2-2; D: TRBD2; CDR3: CASSLAGAGLNTGELFF; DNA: TGCGCCAGCAGCTTGGCCGGAGCGGGGCTGAACACCGGGGAGCTGTTTTTT
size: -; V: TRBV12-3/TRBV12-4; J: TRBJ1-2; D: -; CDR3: CATNTQGNYGYTF; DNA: TGTGCCACCAATACTCAGGGTAACTATGGCTACACCTTC
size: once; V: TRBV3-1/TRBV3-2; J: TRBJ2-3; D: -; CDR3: CASSLQKDYSTDTQYF; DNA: TGTGCCAGCAGCCTTCAGAAGGACTATAGCACAGATACGCAGTATTTT
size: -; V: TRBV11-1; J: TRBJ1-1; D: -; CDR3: CASGREKFTEAFF; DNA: TGTGCCAGTGGGCGGGAAAAGTTCACTGAAGCTTTCTTT
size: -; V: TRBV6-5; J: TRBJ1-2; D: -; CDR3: CASSLTGDYGYTF; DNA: TGTGCCAGCAGCTTGACAGGAGACTATGGCTACACCTTC
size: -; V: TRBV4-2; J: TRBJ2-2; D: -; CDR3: CASSQEAAGELFF; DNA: TGTGCCAGCAGCCAAGAAGCGGCTGGGGAGCTGTTTTTT
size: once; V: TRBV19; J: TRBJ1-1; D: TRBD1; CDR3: CASSITGGWGTEAFF; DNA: TGTGCCAGTAGTATAACAGGGGGCTGGGGAACTGAAGCTTTCTTT
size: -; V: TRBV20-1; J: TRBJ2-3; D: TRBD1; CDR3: CSASYTGDTDTQYF; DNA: TGCAGTGCTAGTTACACAGGGGACACAGATACGCAGTATTTT
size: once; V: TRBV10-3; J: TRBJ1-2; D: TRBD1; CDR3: CAISESPPGGGYGYTF; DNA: TGTGCCATCAGTGAGTCGCCCCCAGGGGGAGGTTATGGCTACACCTTC
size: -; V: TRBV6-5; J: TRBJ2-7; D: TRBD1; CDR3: CASINIGQGLSEQYF; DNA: TGTGCCAGCATTAACATCGGACAGGGTCTGAGCGAGCAGTACTTC
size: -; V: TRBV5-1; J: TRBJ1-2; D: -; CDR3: CASSLEGETYGYTF; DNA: TGCGCCAGCAGCTTGGAGGGGGAAACCTATGGCTACACCTTC
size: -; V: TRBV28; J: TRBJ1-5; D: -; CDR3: CASSHLLGQPQHF; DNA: TGTGCCAGCAGTCATTTGTTGGGCCAGCCCCAGCATTTT
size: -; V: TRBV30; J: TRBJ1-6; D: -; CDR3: CAWSTEGSRSPLHF; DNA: TGTGCCTGGAGTACGGAGGGGTCGAGGTCACCCCTCCACTTT
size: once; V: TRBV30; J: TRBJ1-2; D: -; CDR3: CAFSPRNYGYTF; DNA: TGTGCCTTTTCACCCAGGAACTATGGCTACACCTTC
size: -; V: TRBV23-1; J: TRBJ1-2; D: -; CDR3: CASSQSGGAASGYTF; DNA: TGCGCCAGCAGTCAATCAGGAGGGGCCGCTAGTGGCTACACCTTC
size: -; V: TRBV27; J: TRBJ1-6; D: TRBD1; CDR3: CASRQTGVSNSPLHF; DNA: TGTGCCAGCAGACAAACAGGGGTAAGCAATTCACCCCTCCACTTT
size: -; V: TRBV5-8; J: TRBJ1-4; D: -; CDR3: CASSFRQELNEKLFF; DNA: TGTGCCAGCAGCTTCCGACAGGAGCTGAATGAAAAACTGTTTTTT
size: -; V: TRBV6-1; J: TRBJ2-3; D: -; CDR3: CASSEATRTDTQYF; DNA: TGTGCCAGCAGTGAAGCAACGAGGACAGATACGCAGTATTTT